This T cell receptor (beta chain) was sequenced during a study of shared clonotypes between healthy human individuals. Notes on the study in general: The study sampled only blood, and tissue repertoires likely differ.

Positively selected for CCR7, the CD45RO-negative cells used as naive CD8 cells excluded terminally differentiated effector memory CD45RA+ cells. The method was immunoSEQ multiplex PCR; TCRdb's version includes in-frame clones alone and lacks a portion of them. Of hundreds of thousands of clones in the sample, 95% to 96% are singletons; the top ten hold approximately 0.12%. This clone is a singleton in its sample. What it recognizes is unknown. Germline CDR1 is SGHNT and CDR2 is YYREEE (reference sequence). Trimming left V 2 bases short and J 1 base short, with 7 bases between. CDR3 length: 13 amino acids.

Specimen: naive CD8+ T cells sorted from blood. The origin of this receptor is a woman in her twenties or thirties in good health. The V gene is TRBV5-4, the J gene TRBJ2-7; unclear D gene. CDR3 residues: CASSFVQSYEQYF. The CDR3 nucleotides read TGTGCCAGCAGCTTCGTCCAGTCCTACGAGCAGTACTTC. Full variable domain (outside the CDR3, taken from reference TRBV5-4 and TRBJ2-7): ETGVTQSPTHLIKTRGQQVTLRCSSQSGHNTVSWYQQALGQGPQFIFQYYREEENGRGNFPPRFSGLQFPNYSSELNVNALELDDSALYLCASSFVQSYEQYFGPGTRLTVT.